This T cell receptor beta chain was retrieved from a study of neurological immune-mediated disorders. Germline V gene sequence: CDR1 SGHRS, CDR2 YFSETQ. The V gene end was trimmed by 6 bases and the J gene end by 6 bases; junction bases not matched to a gene: 14. The CDR3 consists of 15 residues. 5'RACE with 10-nucleotide random UMIs generated the cDNA. TCRdb re-called the 5' RACE reads through MiXCR, storing one row per CDR3 protein. Of 66,000 or so distinct CDR3 sequences in the sample, around 3.3% were seen once. 2 million unsorted PBMCs were stored in RNAlater at -80 °C before RNA extraction. Study-wide points: CDR3 amino acid sequences of expanded clones were not shared across subjects, a result suggesting private repertoires in all groups. Phylogenetic analysis grouped 18 of 34 multiple sclerosis patients' repertoires together, suggesting a possible repertoire signature.

The sample holds many counts of this clonotype. Antigen specificity is unknown. The chain couples TRBV5-1 to TRBJ1-1, with 7 nucleotides matching TRBD1. Source material: PBMCs. The receptor comes from a man aged 40-50 years with multiple sclerosis. The CDR3 DNA reads TGCGCCAGCACCCCACCGGCAGGGGGAATGGCTGAAGCTTTCTTT. It is translated as CASTPPAGGMAEAFF.